This TCR beta chain is from a study of response to subunit inactivated influenza vaccine. About this clonotype: Its antigen is currently unknown.

TCRdb fed the RT-PCR reads into MiXCR, producing one record per CDR3 protein. The sample contains more than 700,000 distinct CDR3 sequences, about 20% of which appear only once. Study-level results: T cells newly recruited by each seasonal influenza vaccination are few, the authors suggested.

The ends were cut back, 6 bases at V and 0 bases at J, with 17 bases in the middle. Germline assignment: CDR1 MDHEN and CDR2 SYDVKM. CDR3 length: 16 amino acids. The clonotype originates from a man over 45 who received an inactivated influenza vaccine. The sample in question was PBMCs from blood, obtained roughly 5 days after vaccination. V and J are TRBV28 and TRBJ2-5, with D possibly TRBD1 on 6 matching bases. The CDR3 sequence is CASRTDTGWDQETQYF. CDR3 nucleotides: TGTGCCAGCAGAACCGACACAGGGTGGGACCAAGAGACCCAGTACTTC.